This T cell receptor (beta chain) was observed in a study of human T cells and chemical hapten exposure. Study summary: Mostly female patients had alopecia areata, totalis or universalis.

This clonotype was seen only a few times. The sample's time point: pre-sensitization, week 0. Regarding treatment: therapeutic diphenylcyclopropenone sensitization with weekly scalp DPC. This CDR3 spans 16 amino acids. Per germline, CDR1 SGHTA and CDR2 FQGNSA. The V and J ends lost 2 bases and 8 bases respectively, with 21 bases between them. TCRdb itself ran the RACE reads through MiXCR, one entry per CDR3 protein. The sample carries approximately 320,000 distinct CDR3 sequences, 4.5% to 7% recorded once. The clonotype was recovered from a woman between 18 and 29 years old with alopecia areata. Some clones in this sample may be carry-over from other donors' samples. The material sequenced was whole blood, taken in connection with sensitization to the hapten diphenylcyclopropenone (DPC). The V gene is TRBV7-2, the J gene TRBJ1-2; D remains unclear. DNA for the CDR3: TGTGCCAGCAGCTTAAACGCTGGTCTCTTGGGCTGGGGCTACACCTTC. This encodes CASSLNAGLLGWGYTF.